The sequence of this T cell receptor (beta chain) was determined in a study of OX40 agonist ivuxolimab in advanced cancers. Describing the broader study: Ivuxolimab was a fully human IgG2 agonistic monoclonal antibody targeting the costimulatory receptor OX40 (CD134). Intravenous ivuxolimab was administered to patients every 2 weeks at six dose levels: 0.01, 0.1, 0.3, 1.5, 3 and 10 mg/kg. Among the approximately 50 dose-escalation patients, some 19 had hepatocellular carcinoma, approximately 15 melanoma, 9 renal cell carcinoma and 9 head and neck cancer. The dose-escalation cohort was about 83% male with a mean age of around 62 years, ranging from about 23 to 85. Prior anti-PD-1, anti-PD-L1 or anti-CTLA-4 therapy was permitted, and checkpoint inhibitors had been received by less than 45% of dose-escalation patients. Partial responses occurred in three dose-escalation patients, of whom one had hepatocellular carcinoma and two had cutaneous melanoma. The point of sequencing TCRbeta in the periphery was to test whether ivuxolimab changed TCR sequence diversity and drove clonal T-cell expansion. The paper describes the monotherapy dose-escalation part (N of about 54 patients) of the phase I trial of ivuxolimab. What the research found in general, with its limitations: At doses of 0.1 to 3.0 mg/kg, clonal expansion of both CD4+ and CD8+ blood T cells was observed from baseline to week 6. Low levels of normalized T-cell clonal expansion were also seen in some nonresponding patients. In the 0.1-3.0 mg/kg groups, partial responders had among the lowest normalized peripheral clonal expansion, particularly in CD8+ T cells. The antigen specificity of the clonally expanded peripheral T cells was not determined. After ivuxolimab, CD8+ T cells had more expanded clones than CD4+ T cells on average.

Germline trimming: 3 bases from V, 3 bases from J; junction bases outside gene matches: 8. CDR1 and CDR2 are read off the germline V gene (reference sequence) as SGHNT and YYREEE. Spanning cysteine to phenylalanine, the CDR3 consists of 16 amino acids. The only DNA kept is the CDR3, 48 bases in frame from the first base. Patients with a history of autoimmune disease or receiving systemic immunosuppression were excluded from the trial. Peripheral blood for TCR sequencing was collected from all dose cohorts at baseline, on cycle 4 day 1, and on cycle 7 day 1. Samples were obtained from an open-label, multicenter, first-in-human phase I dose-escalation trial of ivuxolimab. Adults with locally advanced or metastatic melanoma, renal cell carcinoma, hepatocellular carcinoma or head and neck squamous cell carcinoma were enrolled in the trial. Before TCR sequencing, CD4+ T cells and CD8+ T cells from peripheral blood were sorted into separate populations.

Concerning this clone: No antigen is known for it. Nothing much larger sits one base from this clone, and base qualities are not available.

For sequencing of the TCRbeta CDR3 region, genomic DNA was extracted from the sorted cells. The immunoSEQ Assay was used to sequence the TCRbeta CDR3 regions. TCRdb re-hosts the immuneACCESS table, in-frame sequences only. Its copies lack some clones; in the studies checked, an unresolved V gene accounts for under half of them, and the cause for the rest is not known. The sample profile shows 99,000 or so clones; around nine tenths of them were found once. In total, the top ten clones hold around 0.3% of the sample. The sequencing here drew on CD4+ or CD8+ T cells sorted from blood, taken in a trial of the OX40 agonist ivuxolimab. This receptor was taken from an adult with an advanced solid tumor such as melanoma, head and neck, liver or kidney cancer. Recombination connected TRBV5-4 to TRBJ2-7, with 11 bases in between that match TRBD2. The CDR3 has the sequence CASSSEQTSGSYEQYF. The DNA sequence is as follows: TGTGCCAGCAGCTCGGAACAAACTAGCGGGAGCTACGAGCAGTACTTC.